The T cell receptor (beta chain) described here comes from a study of siplizumab effects on memory and regulatory T cells. Study-wide findings and caveats: Siplizumab significantly lowered the alloreactive sequences that could be traced to unstimulated CD4+ memory cells. Where siplizumab was present, mappable alloreactive CD4+ clones averaged around 70% Treg-derived, compared with approximately 29% in controls. Roughly 80-97% of proliferating CD4+ or CD8+ clones lacked an assignable naive or memory phenotype.

A word on this clone: As yet, its antigen is unknown.

Generated by immunoSEQ multiplex PCR, the TCRdb table keeps only in-frame clones and is missing some. Counted here are 60,000 to 70,000 clones, around 90% occurring once; the ten biggest clones make up around 1.6%. From germline, CDR1 is LNHNV and CDR2 YYDKDF (reference sequence). The CDR3 extends over 16 amino acids. V gave up 0 bases and J gave up 7 bases, with 18 bases separating them. This TCR was sampled from a human donor in good health. The source material was Tregs sorted from blood. J is TRBJ1-1 and V is TRBV15; tentatively, D is TRBD1 (6 bases). CDR3 sequence (DNA): TGTGCCACCAGCAGAGATCAGATCCGGAGGGGGGGTGAAGCTTTCTTT. It specifies CATSRDQIRRGGEAFF. The entire variable domain, with the rest obtained from reference TRBV15 and TRBJ1-1, is as follows: DAMVIQNPRYQVTQFGKPVTLSCSQTLNHNVMYWYQQKSSQAPKLLFHYYDKDFNNEADTPDNFQSRRPNTSFCFLDIRSPGLGDTAMYLCATSRDQIRRGGEAFFGQGTRLTVV.